The count of the clone carrying this TCR beta chain is one. Libraries were prepared by immunoSEQ multiplex PCR; TCRdb keeps only in-frame clonotypes and omits some of them. Among 200,000 to 300,000 clones, about 86% were seen once, and the ten largest hold about 1.3%. The data belong to a study of blood T cell repertoires in COVID-19. This CDR3 has 15 residues. J was trimmed by 3 bases and V by 5 bases; bases with no gene match: 6. CDR1 SGHDT and CDR2 YYEEEE come from the germline V gene. The rearrangement joins TRBV5-6 to TRBJ2-1; TRBD2 agrees at 9 bases. The sequenced material came from peripheral blood. The clonotype comes from an elderly man with acute or convalescent COVID-19. This chain's CDR3 is CASSFRTSDYNEQFF. The CDR3 nucleotides read TGTGCCAGCAGTTTCCGGACTAGCGACTACAATGAGCAGTTCTTC.